Listed below are T cell receptor beta chains from one sample, sequenced in a study of shared T cell receptors in the human thymus. Clones were sequenced by immunoSEQ multiplex PCR, and TCRdb holds only the in-frame ones, with some missing. The sample has about 660,000 clones; around 89% are singletons. The data also belong to a second study, concerning human thymus T cells.

The specimen was thymocytes. The source of these receptors is a boy under two years old with a congenital heart defect. The CDR3 runs from the conserved cysteine through the conserved F or W. The D gene is left open where the match is weak. Size tells how often a clone was seen (once, few, many) or the class of an expanded clone, and some rows leave it out.

TRBD2	TRBV27	TRBJ2-3	NA	TGTGCCAGCAGTAAAAGCGGGAGAGTAACAGATACGCAGTATTTT	CASSKSGRVTDTQYF
TRBD1	TRBV5-4	TRBJ1-4	few	TGTGCCAGCAGCTTGGGGGACAGGGGTGGGGAAAAACTGTTTTTT	CASSLGDRGGEKLFF
TRBD2	TRBV4-3	TRBJ2-1	NA	TGCGCCAGCAGCCATAGACTAGCGGGATGGGATGAGCAGTTCTTC	CASSHRLAGWDEQFF
TRBD2	TRBV18	TRBJ2-7	once	TGTGCCAGCTCCCCGGGGGTTTGGGGGGTCTCTAGCGGAGCCTACGAGCAGTACTTC	CASSPGVWGVSSGAYEQYF
TRBD2	TRBV11-2	TRBJ2-1	NA	TGTGCCAGCAGCTCTAACTCGACTAGCGGGAGAAATGAGCAGTTCTTC	CASSSNSTSGRNEQFF
NA	TRBV7-2	TRBJ2-7	once	TGTGCCAGCAGCTTACTAGCCGGCGAGCAGTACTTC	CASSLLAGEQYF
NA	TRBV23-1	TRBJ2-7	NA	TGCGCCAGCAGCCCGCAATTCAGCTACGAGCAGTACTTC	CASSPQFSYEQYF
TRBD2	TRBV27	TRBJ2-7	NA	TGTGCCAGCAGCACCAAACTGCTAGCGGGAGGGCCGGATAGTGGGACCGAGCAGTACTTC	CASSTKLLAGGPDSGTEQYF
NA	TRBV11-2	TRBJ2-1	NA	TGTGCCAGCAGCTTAGAAGGGGCAGCCTACAATGAGCAGTTCTTC	CASSLEGAAYNEQFF
TRBD2	TRBV5-1	TRBJ2-3	NA	TGCGCCAGCAGCCCGCCACCGGCTAGCGGAACTAGCACAGATACGCAGTATTTT	CASSPPPASGTSTDTQYF
TRBD2	TRBV30	TRBJ2-3	NA	TGTGCCTGGAGTGCTAGCGGGAGAAGTACGCAGTATTTT	CAWSASGRSTQYF
NA	TRBV6-1	TRBJ2-1	NA	TGTGCCAGCAGTGTCCAGGGCTCTTACAATGAGCAGTTCTTC	CASSVQGSYNEQFF
TRBD1	TRBV6-4	TRBJ2-1	once	TGTGCCAGCAGTCCCGGGACAGGGGCGGCGAGTATTGGCTATGAGCAGTTCTTC	CASSPGTGAASIGYEQFF
TRBD2	TRBV28	TRBJ2-1	NA	TGTGCCAGCAGTTTTACCGGGACTAGCGGGAGGGCAGGTAATGAGCAGTTCTTC	CASSFTGTSGRAGNEQFF
NA	TRBV10-1	TRBJ2-1	NA	TGCGCCAGCAGTGAGATTAGCGGAGCCTACAATGAGCAGTTCTTC	CASSEISGAYNEQFF
NA	TRBV9	TRBJ1-2	NA	TGTGCCAGCAGCGTAGCTGGTGGGCCGGGAGGCTACACCTTC	CASSVAGGPGGYTF
NA	TRBV4-1	TRBJ1-5	NA	TGCGCCAGCAGCCAAGCTCCTTTGGAGGGCCAGCCCCAGCATTTT	CASSQAPLEGQPQHF
NA	TRBV10-2	TRBJ2-1	NA	TGCGCCACCAGCCCCCCTACCGAACAGGGACATGATGAGCAGTTCTTC	CATSPPTEQGHDEQFF
NA	TRBV28	TRBJ2-1	NA	NA	CASSTSRTSGSYNEQFF
TRBD2	TRBV19	TRBJ2-7	NA	TGTGCCAGTACCCCGGGGAGGGGAGACTACGAGCAGTACTTC	CASTPGRGDYEQYF
NA	TRBV2	TRBJ1-3	NA	TGTGCCAGCACCTTACTCACAGGGACTGGAAACACCATATATTTT	CASTLLTGTGNTIYF
TRBD2	TRBV7-2	TRBJ2-7	NA	TGTGCCAGCAGCTTAAGCGGGAGTGGTGAGCAGTACTTC	CASSLSGSGEQYF
TRBD1	TRBV27	TRBJ2-1	NA	TGTGCCAGCAAAACAGGGGGTTCGTACAATGAGCAGTTCTTC	CASKTGGSYNEQFF
NA	TRBV4-3	TRBJ1-5	NA	TGCGCCAGCAGCCAAGATTGTCAGGGGAGTCAGCCCCAGCATTTT	CASSQDCQGSQPQHF
NA	TRBV5-4	TRBJ2-7	once	TGTGCCAGCAGCTTGGCAGGCGAGAGCTACGAGCAGTACTTC	CASSLAGESYEQYF
TRBD2	TRBV15	TRBJ2-1	NA	TGTGCCACCAGCAGAGAGCTAGCGGCTCACAATGAGCAGTTCTTC	CATSRELAAHNEQFF